This record looks at one T cell receptor (beta chain) sequence and its context. As yet, its antigen is unknown. The data stem from a study of T-cell reconstitution after alpha-beta-depleted transplantation in children. Study conclusions and caveats: Alpha-beta T cells about two months after transplant reportedly derived from several hundred expanded graft clones. T cells produced anew were the main source of T-cell counts and diversity one year after transplant.

V was clipped by 1 base and J by 1 base, with 19 bases between them. This CDR3 contains 18 residues. Looked up from germline, CDR1 is LNHNV and CDR2 is YYDKDF (reference sequence). Preparing the TCRbeta library involved the use of unique molecular identifiers. Using its own MiXCR run on the PCR reads, TCRdb lists one record per CDR3 protein. The sample yields about 980,000 distinct CDR3 sequences, roughly 29% seen once. This clonotype was sampled from a boy under two years old who had a stem cell transplant for SCID, so the T cells may come from the graft donor. This specimen was PBMCs, mostly from graft donor cells, taken 360 days after TCRalphabeta/CD19-depleted stem cell transplant. The V call is TRBV15, the J call TRBJ2-5; D not certain. The CDR3 here is CATSRVGRKDSPQETQYF. In nucleotides, the CDR3 is TGTGCCACCAGCAGAGTTGGCCGGAAAGATAGCCCCCAAGAGACCCAGTACTTC.